The T cell receptor (beta chain) under discussion was sequenced for a study of tumor and adjacent non-tumor tissue in lung cancer. The overall study: Patients comprised about a dozen adenocarcinoma, 2 squamous cell carcinoma and 1 small cell lung cancer. Patients were aged about 30 to 76, about 10 men and 5 women, stage I to III. Overall study findings and caveats: Compared with tumor, normal lung showed significantly lower TCR diversity.

RNA was extracted from bulk tissue without any cell sorting. Distant lung tissue was collected more than 3 cm away from the tumor edge. Germline V gene lookup returns CDR1 SGHVS and CDR2 FQNEAQ. Trimming cost V 5 bases and J 6 bases; bases outside gene matches: 9. This CDR3 contains 14 residues. A modified ARM-PCR protocol with three rounds of nested PCR amplified TCRbeta. One entry per CDR3 protein results from TCRdb running MiXCR on the multiplex PCR reads. The sample has approximately 120,000 distinct CDR3 sequences, 60% to 70% seen once. This clonotype was detected ten times or more. The antigen is not known.

The chain employs TRBV7-8 and TRBJ1-1; 7 bases are a match to TRBD1. This receptor was taken from a man aged 55 to 69 with non-small cell lung cancer. Material: distant non-tumor lung tissue. Here the CDR3 DNA reads TGTGCCAGCAGCAAAGAACAGGGGTGGTCTGAAGCTTTCTTT. Amino acids: CASSKEQGWSEAFF.